The 30 T cell receptor beta chains given below trace back to one sample, sequenced in a study of PD-L1 blockade in urothelial cancer. Time point reported: peripheral blood 6 weeks after treatment start. Data came from immunoSEQ multiplex PCR; TCRdb stores just in-frame clones and leaves some out. Here the sample spans roughly 100,000 clones, over 80% being singletons. Sequenced here: PBMCs, sampled around atezolizumab (anti-PD-L1) treatment. Receptors originate from a man in his 70s with urothelial cancer.

The rearrangement joins TRBV5-1 to TRBJ1-1, with a tentative D call TRBD1 (6 bases). The CDR3 consists of 14 residues. Germline CDR1 SGHRS, CDR2 YFSETQ. Between the trimmed V and J ends, which lost 4 bases and 1 base, there was a span of 11 bases. This chain's CDR3 is CASSPRGGNTEAFF. For the CDR3, the DNA is TGCGCCAGCAGCCCCAGGGGTGGGAACACTGAAGCTTTCTTT.

This clone has a single count. V usage is TRBV6-5 and J usage is TRBJ2-3; tentatively, D is TRBD1 (6 bases). The V gene lost 0 bases and the J gene lost 7 bases, with 14 bases spanning the gap. The CDR3 runs to 15 residues. Germline loops: CDR1 MNHEY, CDR2 SVGAGI. The CDR3 region is CASSYSAEGGNTQYF. CDR3 DNA sequence: TGTGCCAGCAGTTACTCTGCGGAAGGGGGAAATACGCAGTATTTT.

The chain couples TRBV6-5 to TRBJ1-4, with a possible D match to TRBD1 (5 bases). Per germline, CDR1 MNHEY and CDR2 SVGAGI. There are 15 residues in the CDR3. The V end lost 6 bases, the J end lost 0 bases, and 11 bases lay between the germline ends. CDR3 sequence reads: CASRDSLTTNEKLFF. CDR3 in DNA: TGTGCCAGCAGAGACAGCCTAACAACTAATGAAAAACTGTTTTTT.

This chain links TRBV5-1 with TRBJ2-2; 9 bases align to TRBD1. The ends lost 3 bases at V and 2 bases at J; junction bases unmatched: 5. CDR3 size: 16 residues. In germline, CDR1 is SGHRS, CDR2 YFSETQ. CDR3 DNA sequence: TGCGCCAGCAGCTGGGGGACAGGGAGAAACACCGGGGAGCTGTTTTTT. Translated, it gives CASSWGTGRNTGELFF.

The V call is TRBV5-4, the J call TRBJ2-1; the D is unclear. CDR1 is SGHNT, CDR2 YYREEE, per germline (reference sequence). V was pared by 0 bases and J by 9 bases, with 10 bases between. The CDR3 loop spans 13 amino acids. The CDR3: CASSLDRSSEQFF. DNA for the CDR3: TGTGCCAGCAGCTTGGACAGATCGAGTGAGCAGTTCTTC.

The V gene is TRBV19, the J gene TRBJ2-2; 14 bases are a match to TRBD2. Germline lookup yields CDR1 LNHDA and CDR2 SQIVND (reference sequence). The length of the CDR3 is 17 residues. After removal of 5 bases from V and 6 bases from J, the junction contained 8 bases not matched to a gene. The CDR3 sequence: CASSPRGLAGVAGELFF. CDR3 in DNA: TGTGCCAGTAGTCCTAGGGGACTAGCGGGAGTGGCCGGGGAGCTGTTTTTT.

The chain uses TRBV5-1 and TRBJ2-1; D is perhaps TRBD2 (5 bases). The V and J ends lost 2 bases and 7 bases respectively, with 16 bases between them. Germline V lookup: CDR1 SGHRS, CDR2 YFSETQ. CDR3 length equals 15 residues. The CDR3 region has the DNA TGCGCCAGCAGCTTTGGAGCCCAATCGGGAAATGAGCAGTTCTTC. Protein product: CASSFGAQSGNEQFF.

The chain links TRBV28 to TRBJ1-1; tentatively, D is TRBD1 (6 bases). This CDR3 comprises 14 residues. Germline lookup yields CDR1 MDHEN and CDR2 SYDVKM. V gave up 5 bases and J gave up 4 bases, with 14 bases separating them. The CDR3 DNA reads as TGTGCCAGCAGTGCCCAGGGGAGGGGCACTGAAGCTTTCTTT. Its translation is CASSAQGRGTEAFF.

The chain's CDR3 is CASSFIAGGSYNEQFF. For the CDR3, the DNA is TGTGCCAGCAGCTTTATAGCGGGAGGGTCCTACAATGAGCAGTTCTTC. The J gene is TRBJ2-1, the V gene TRBV7-8, with TRBD2 matching over 11 bases. After removal of 3 bases from V and 1 base from J, the junction contained 2 bases not matched to a gene. The CDR3 covers 16 residues. CDR1 and CDR2 (germline): SGHVS, FQNEAQ.

The chain couples TRBV29-1 to TRBJ1-3; TRBD1 matches 7 bases. The CDR3 sequence is 14 residues long. Germline V CDR1 and CDR2: SQVTM, ANQGSEA. Trimming removed 1 base from V and 4 bases from J; junction bases left unmatched: 4. The CDR3 bases are TGCAGCGTTGAAGGGAACAGGGGAGGAAACACCATATATTTT. Its translation: CSVEGNRGGNTIYF. The whole variable domain, filled in from reference TRBV29-1 and TRBJ1-3, reads SAVISQKPSRDICQRGTSLTIQCQVDSQVTMMFWYRQQPGQSLTLIATANQGSEATYESGFVIDKFPISRPNLTFSTLTVSNMSPEDSSIYLCSVEGNRGGNTIYFGEGSWLTVV.

The chain couples TRBV18 to TRBJ2-4; 9 nucleotides align to TRBD1. The V segment lost 2 bases and the J segment 7 bases; nucleotides outside the gene matches: 9. In germline, CDR1 is KGHSH, CDR2 LQKENI. The CDR3 loop spans 16 amino acids. DNA for the CDR3: TGTGCCAGCTCACCATATGCCCCCGGGACAGGGAACATTCAGTACTTC. The encoded protein is CASSPYAPGTGNIQYF.

The V and J genes are TRBV7-2 and TRBJ2-3, with TRBD2 as a possible D gene (6 bases). There are 15 residues in the CDR3. V was trimmed by 5 bases and J by 5 bases, leaving 17 bases between them. Germline assignment: CDR1 SGHTA and CDR2 FQGNSA. The CDR3 DNA sequence: TGTGCCAGCAGCCCCCAGTCGGGAGTGGGAGATACGCAGTATTTT. It yields the protein CASSPQSGVGDTQYF.

This sequence joins TRBV15 and TRBJ2-3, with TRBD2 identical over 7 bases. V was pared by 1 base and J by 1 base, with 5 bases of the junction left unmatched. Germline V lookup: CDR1 LNHNV, CDR2 YYDKDF (reference sequence). The CDR3 is 16 residues long. The CDR3 DNA is TGTGCCACCAGCAGAGTCCCGGGACTACGCACAGATACGCAGTATTTT. It is translated as CATSRVPGLRTDTQYF.

On this clone: This sample also contains other DNA sequences that code for the same CDR3. The V and J genes are TRBV18 and TRBJ2-5; 7 nucleotides agree with TRBD1. Germline-derived CDR1 and CDR2 are KGHSH and LQKENI. This CDR3 spans 13 amino acids. J gave up 2 bases and V 3 bases, and 0 bases lay outside the gene matches. CDR3 sequence reads: CASSPGQQETQYF. CDR3 bases: TGTGCCAGCTCACCGGGACAGCAAGAGACCCAGTACTTC. The variable domain in full, with the rest retrieved from reference TRBV18 and TRBJ2-5, is NAGVMQNPRHLVRRRGQEARLRCSPMKGHSHVYWYRQLPEEGLKFMVYLQKENIIDESGMPKERFSAEFPKEGPSILRIQQVVRGDSAAYFCASSPGQQETQYFGPGTRLLVL.

This chain uses TRBV6-5 with TRBJ1-2; 8 nucleotides line up with TRBD1. V shed 5 bases and J 8 bases; nucleotides not matched to a gene: 7. The germline gives CDR1 MNHEY, CDR2 SVGAGI. This CDR3 is 13 amino acids long. CDR3 in amino acids: CASSRSTGVGYTF. CDR3 nucleotides: TGTGCCAGCAGTCGATCGACAGGGGTCGGCTACACCTTC.

The CDR3 loop reads CASSVGQGEAFF. The DNA for the CDR3 is TGTGCCAGCAGCGTGGGACAGGGGGAAGCTTTCTTT. V is TRBV9 and J is TRBJ1-1; 10 bases fit TRBD1. There are 12 residues in the CDR3. Germline V gene sequence: CDR1 SGDLS, CDR2 YYNGEE. Losses at the gene ends were 2 bases for V and 8 bases for J; bases not matched to a gene: 0.

V and J are TRBV5-1 and TRBJ2-3, with 12 bases lining up with TRBD2. Germline V gene data show CDR1 as SGHRS and CDR2 as YFSETQ. CDR3 length equals 17 residues. V shed 4 bases and J 5 bases; nucleotides not matched to a gene: 11. The CDR3 region has the DNA TGCGCCAGCAGCCCCCGACTAGCGGGGGCACCTCAAGATACGCAGTATTTT. It encodes CASSPRLAGAPQDTQYF.

V and J are TRBV7-9 and TRBJ2-5, with a possible D match to TRBD1 (6 bases). Looked up from germline, CDR1 is SEHNR and CDR2 is FQNEAQ (reference sequence). The CDR3 sequence is 14 residues long. Trimming pared 3 bases from V and 5 bases from J, leaving 13 bases between. The CDR3 region is CASSLADRIETQYF. In nucleotides, the CDR3 is TGTGCCAGCAGCTTGGCCGACAGGATTGAGACCCAGTACTTC.

The chain links TRBV5-1 to TRBJ2-5, with D possibly TRBD2 on 5 matching bases. The CDR3 runs 17 residues. Trimming cost V 5 bases and J 2 bases, with 22 bases left between them. Germline CDR1 reads SGHRS; CDR2 reads YFSETQ. The CDR3, as DNA: TGCGCCAGCAGTTCTGCCGGGGTTCGGGATGCTCAAGAGACCCAGTACTTC. This encodes CASSSAGVRDAQETQYF. Full variable domain (rest looked up from reference TRBV5-1 and TRBJ2-5): KAGVTQTPRYLIKTRGQQVTLSCSPISGHRSVSWYQQTPGQGLQFLFEYFSETQRNKGNFPGRFSGRQFSNSRSEMNVSTLELGDSALYLCASSSAGVRDAQETQYFGPGTRLLVL.

This chain uses TRBV6-4 with TRBJ2-1, with D perhaps TRBD2 (6 bases). The germline V gene encodes CDR1 MRHNA and CDR2 SNTAGT. CDR3 length: 15 amino acids. Trimming removed 6 bases from V and 5 bases from J, with 17 bases in between. The CDR3 loop is CASSKDYTLNNEQFF. CDR3 coding DNA: TGTGCCAGCAGCAAGGACTACACCCTGAACAATGAGCAGTTCTTC.

The gene calls are TRBV10-3 and TRBJ2-1, with 7 bases lining up with TRBD2. V dropped 4 bases and J dropped 4; count of bases not matched to a gene: 19. This CDR3 contains 19 residues. Per the germline V gene, CDR1 is ENHRY and CDR2 is SYGVKD. The CDR3 nucleotides are TGTGCCATCAGTGTACTAGACCAGCGGGAACTGGCCCGTTACAATGAGCAGTTCTTC. Protein: CAISVLDQRELARYNEQFF.

The V gene is TRBV6-5, the J gene TRBJ2-1; 7 nucleotides line up with TRBD2. In germline, CDR1 is MNHEY, CDR2 SVGAGI. The CDR3 loop spans 12 amino acids. The junction had 3 bases not matched to a gene; V was cut back by 6 bases and J by 7 bases. CDR3 nucleotide sequence: TGTGCCAGCAGCAGGGAGGGGAATGAGCAGTTCTTC. It is translated as CASSREGNEQFF.

This clone was seen once. The rearrangement uses TRBV2 and TRBJ2-7, with 9 bases aligning to TRBD1. Looked up from germline, CDR1 is SNHLY and CDR2 is FYNNEI. The CDR3 has 20 residues. Trimming at V came to 6 bases and at J to 0 bases, leaving 21 bases not matched to a gene. CDR3 amino acids: CASSHPRQGVMAGTSYEQYF. The CDR3 region has the DNA TGTGCCAGCAGCCACCCCAGACAGGGGGTAATGGCGGGGACCTCCTACGAGCAGTACTTC.

This chain connects TRBV19 to TRBJ2-1; 10 bases match TRBD1. CDR1 and CDR2 (germline): LNHDA, SQIVND (reference sequence). V trimming: 5 bases; J trimming: 8 bases; junction bases outside the gene matches: 6. The CDR3 is 14 amino acids. CDR3 region: CASSDRGQGYEQFF. CDR3 DNA: TGTGCCAGTAGTGACCGGGGACAGGGGTATGAGCAGTTCTTC.

CDR3 sequence: CASSVGRGARGTEAFF. The CDR3 DNA sequence: TGTGCCAGCAGCGTAGGGCGGGGGGCCAGGGGCACTGAAGCTTTCTTT. The rearrangement uses TRBV9 and TRBJ1-1; D perhaps matches TRBD1 (6 bases). The CDR3 runs to 16 residues. Trimming removed 0 bases from V and 4 bases from J, with 16 bases in between. The germline V gene has CDR1 SGDLS and CDR2 YYNGEE.

This chain uses TRBV19 with TRBJ1-6, with D possibly matching TRBD1 (5 bases). Germline CDR1 and CDR2: LNHDA and SQIVND (reference sequence). This CDR3 has 16 residues. Between the trimmed V and J ends, which lost 5 bases and 3 bases, there was a span of 14 bases. The CDR3 here is CASSSDSAFYNSPLHF. CDR3 nucleotide sequence: TGTGCCAGTAGTTCCGACAGTGCATTCTATAATTCACCCCTCCACTTT.

This chain connects TRBV18 to TRBJ1-4; D remains unclear. The V and J ends lost 3 bases and 3 bases respectively, with 14 bases between them. This CDR3 comprises 16 residues. In germline, CDR1 is KGHSH, CDR2 LQKENI. CDR3 nucleotide sequence: TGTGCCAGCTCACCTCAAGAGGGTATTGCTAATGAAAAACTGTTTTTT. Amino acids: CASSPQEGIANEKLFF.

This rearrangement joins TRBV19 to TRBJ1-2; 8 positions match TRBD1. This CDR3 comprises 16 residues. Trimming took 3 bases from V and 3 from J; bases not matched to a gene: 9. The germline CDR1 and CDR2 sequences are LNHDA and SQIVND (reference sequence). CDR3 amino acids: CASSMTGADLDYGYTF. The DNA for the CDR3 is TGTGCCAGTAGTATGACAGGGGCGGATTTAGACTATGGCTACACCTTC.

The genes are TRBV28 and TRBJ1-2, with 7 bases matching TRBD1. Germline CDR1 is MDHEN and CDR2 is SYDVKM. V dropped 2 bases and J dropped 4; count of bases not matched to a gene: 16. This CDR3 has 18 amino acids. In DNA form, the CDR3 reads TGTGCCAGCAGTTTAATTTCGGGACAGACCCGGCGGGGCTATGGCTACACCTTC. As protein: CASSLISGQTRRGYGYTF.

The V and J genes are TRBV9 and TRBJ2-7; 11 nucleotides line up with TRBD2. The germline V gene has CDR1 SGDLS and CDR2 YYNGEE. The CDR3 runs 14 residues. The ends lost 4 bases at V and 7 bases at J; junction bases unmatched: 7. The CDR3, as DNA: TGTGCCAGCAGCCCTTTAGCGGGAGGGAGAGAGCAGTACTTC. It specifies CASSPLAGGREQYF. Filled out from reference TRBV9 and TRBJ2-7, the complete variable domain reads DSGVTQTPKHLITATGQRVTLRCSPRSGDLSVYWYQQSLDQGLQFLIQYYNGEERAKGNILERFSAQQFPDLHSELNLSSLELGDSALYFCASSPLAGGREQYFGPGTRLTVT.